This is a list of T cell receptor beta chains from one sample in a study of T cell changes during pregnancy in multiple sclerosis. Using immunoSEQ multiplex PCR, the repertoire was profiled, and TCRdb retains in-frame clones only, with some absent. Of approximately 35,000 clones in the sample, 80% to 95% are singletons; the top ten hold about 1.3%. The sequenced sample consisted of PBMCs (not recorded whether the cells were cultured). These receptors were obtained from a female donor with multiple sclerosis, enrolled in a pregnancy study. Each CDR3 is given with its conserved first and last residue. D genes are given only for firm matches. Size is stated for part of the rows, as once, few or many counts, or as a class when the clone is expanded.

D gene: NA
clone size: NA
V gene: TRBV5-1
J gene: TRBJ1-3
CDR3 DNA: TGCGCCAGCAGCCCCGGGACCTCTGGAAACACCATATATTTT
CDR3 protein: CASSPGTSGNTIYF

D gene: NA
clone size: NA
V gene: TRBV18
J gene: TRBJ2-7
CDR3 DNA: TGTGCCAGCTCACCACCGAGAGGGTGGCGGTACGAGCAGTACTTC
CDR3 protein: CASSPPRGWRYEQYF

D gene: TRBD2
clone size: once
V gene: TRBV7-2
J gene: TRBJ2-1
CDR3 DNA: TGTGCCAGCAGCTTGACTAGCGGGAGCTTCTATGAGCAGTTCTTC
CDR3 protein: CASSLTSGSFYEQFF

D gene: TRBD2
clone size: NA
V gene: TRBV5-6
J gene: TRBJ2-1
CDR3 DNA: TGTGCCAGCAGCTTAGGACTAGCGCACGGTGAGCAGTTCTTC
CDR3 protein: CASSLGLAHGEQFF

D gene: NA
clone size: NA
V gene: TRBV4-3
J gene: TRBJ2-3
CDR3 DNA: TGCGCCAGCAGCCAAGATTGGGCGTCTAGCACAGATACGCAGTATTTT
CDR3 protein: CASSQDWASSTDTQYF

D gene: TRBD1
clone size: NA
V gene: TRBV29-1
J gene: TRBJ1-4
CDR3 DNA: TGCAGCGCCCGGCGGGGACAGAATGAAAAACTGTTTTTT
CDR3 protein: CSARRGQNEKLFF

D gene: NA
clone size: NA
V gene: TRBV27
J gene: TRBJ2-3
CDR3 DNA: TGTGCCAGCAGTTCTCGACTAGTTGCAGATACGCAGTATTTT
CDR3 protein: CASSSRLVADTQYF

D gene: NA
clone size: NA
V gene: TRBV30
J gene: TRBJ1-2
CDR3 DNA: TGTGCCTGGAGTGTAAACACAGACTATGGCTACACCTTC
CDR3 protein: CAWSVNTDYGYTF

D gene: TRBD1
clone size: NA
V gene: TRBV28
J gene: TRBJ2-2
CDR3 DNA: TGTGCCAGCAGTTCTCCGGGACAGGACACCGGGGAGCTGTTTTTT
CDR3 protein: CASSSPGQDTGELFF

D gene: NA
clone size: NA
V gene: TRBV7-2
J gene: TRBJ2-2
CDR3 DNA: TGTGCCAGCAGCAGGGACAAGCGTACCGGGGAGCTGTTTTTT
CDR3 protein: CASSRDKRTGELFF

D gene: TRBD1
clone size: NA
V gene: TRBV5-1
J gene: TRBJ2-7
CDR3 DNA: TGCGCCAGCAGCTTTCTCGGGACAGGACAATACGAGCAGTACTTC
CDR3 protein: CASSFLGTGQYEQYF

D gene: NA
clone size: NA
V gene: TRBV5-4
J gene: TRBJ1-1
CDR3 DNA: TGTGCCAGCAGCTTTGAGGGCCCGAACACTGAAGCTTTCTTT
CDR3 protein: CASSFEGPNTEAFF

D gene: TRBD1
clone size: NA
V gene: TRBV19
J gene: TRBJ1-5
CDR3 DNA: TGTGCCAGTAGTATAGCCCGGACAGGGGCCAATCAGCCCCAGCATTTT
CDR3 protein: CASSIARTGANQPQHF

D gene: NA
clone size: NA
V gene: TRBV5-1
J gene: TRBJ2-1
CDR3 DNA: TGCGCCAGCAGCTTGGTGCAGAATGAGCAGTTCTTC
CDR3 protein: CASSLVQNEQFF

D gene: TRBD2
clone size: NA
V gene: TRBV18
J gene: TRBJ2-1
CDR3 DNA: TGTGCCAGCTCACCTGTGGCGGGAGGCTACAATGAGCAGTTCTTC
CDR3 protein: CASSPVAGGYNEQFF

D gene: NA
clone size: NA
V gene: TRBV5-1
J gene: TRBJ1-2
CDR3 DNA: TGCGCCAGCGCCTCTGGTGTGACAGATCTATATGGCTACACCTTC
CDR3 protein: CASASGVTDLYGYTF

D gene: NA
clone size: NA
V gene: TRBV28
J gene: TRBJ1-4
CDR3 DNA: TGTGCCAGCAGTCTGGGACGTAATGAAAAACTGTTTTTT
CDR3 protein: CASSLGRNEKLFF

D gene: NA
clone size: NA
V gene: TRBV2
J gene: TRBJ2-5
CDR3 DNA: TGTGCCAGCGTGGGGTCAGGGGAGACCCAGTACTTC
CDR3 protein: CASVGSGETQYF

D gene: NA
clone size: NA
V gene: TRBV7-6
J gene: TRBJ2-4
CDR3 DNA: TGTGCCAGCAGCTTAGCTCAACTTAGCATTCAGTACTTC
CDR3 protein: CASSLAQLSIQYF

D gene: NA
clone size: NA
V gene: TRBV7-2
J gene: TRBJ2-3
CDR3 DNA: TGTGCCAGCAGCTCCAGTACAGATACGCAGTATTTT
CDR3 protein: CASSSSTDTQYF

D gene: NA
clone size: NA
V gene: TRBV4-3
J gene: TRBJ2-7
CDR3 DNA: TGCGCCAGCAGCCAAGTGGAGGGACAGACCTACGAGCAGTACTTC
CDR3 protein: CASSQVEGQTYEQYF

D gene: NA
clone size: once
V gene: TRBV7-9
J gene: TRBJ1-4
CDR3 DNA: TGTGCCAGCAGCTTAATCCAGGGCTATGAAAAACTGTTTTTT
CDR3 protein: CASSLIQGYEKLFF

D gene: NA
clone size: NA
V gene: TRBV28
J gene: TRBJ1-2
CDR3 DNA: TGTGCCAGCAGTTGGCCTACCCTGGGGTATGGCTACACCTTC
CDR3 protein: CASSWPTLGYGYTF

D gene: TRBD1
clone size: NA
V gene: TRBV27
J gene: TRBJ2-7
CDR3 DNA: TGTGCCAGCATTCACACAGCGACAGGGATAACCTTC
CDR3 protein: CASIHTATGITF

D gene: NA
clone size: NA
V gene: TRBV18
J gene: TRBJ2-2
CDR3 DNA: TGTGCCAGCTCACCACGCGGGATCGCGAACACCGGGGAACTGTTTTTT
CDR3 protein: CASSPRGIANTGELFF

D gene: NA
clone size: NA
V gene: TRBV5-4
J gene: TRBJ2-3
CDR3 DNA: TGTGCCAGCAGCTTGAGCCTAGGGACAGATACGCAGTATTTT
CDR3 protein: CASSLSLGTDTQYF

D gene: NA
clone size: NA
V gene: TRBV7-6
J gene: TRBJ2-3
CDR3 DNA: TGTGCCAGCAGCTTAGTTCAGGGGTTCGCAGATACGCAGTATTTT
CDR3 protein: CASSLVQGFADTQYF

D gene: NA
clone size: NA
V gene: TRBV10-1
J gene: TRBJ1-4
CDR3 DNA: TGCGCCAGCAGGCTCCGACAGGCCTTTGCGTCTAATGAAAAACTGTTTTTT
CDR3 protein: CASRLRQAFASNEKLFF

D gene: TRBD1
clone size: NA
V gene: TRBV18
J gene: TRBJ1-1
CDR3 DNA: TGTGCCAGCTCACCACCCGGGGCACGTCAGGGGGCGGCTTTCTTT
CDR3 protein: CASSPPGARQGAAFF

D gene: NA
clone size: once
V gene: TRBV2
J gene: TRBJ1-1
CDR3 DNA: TGTGCCACCGCAGGGATGAGTACTGAAGCTTTCTTT
CDR3 protein: CATAGMSTEAFF

D gene: TRBD2
clone size: NA
V gene: TRBV10-2
J gene: TRBJ2-3
CDR3 DNA: TGCGCCAGCAGGGGAGATCCGGGACTAGCTGGTTATACGCAGTATTTT
CDR3 protein: CASRGDPGLAGYTQYF

D gene: TRBD1
clone size: NA
V gene: TRBV30
J gene: TRBJ1-2
CDR3 DNA: TGTGCCTGGAGCCAGGGGGGAAACTATGGCTACACCTTC
CDR3 protein: CAWSQGGNYGYTF

D gene: NA
clone size: NA
V gene: TRBV4-1
J gene: TRBJ1-3
CDR3 DNA: TGCGCCAGCTCATTGACTATTATAAGAAACACCATATATTTT
CDR3 protein: CASSLTIIRNTIYF